A single sample gave rise to the 20 T cell receptor beta chains below, sequenced in a study of CD8+ T cells in alopecia areata. As to treatment: oral pan-JAK inhibitor, 5-10 mg twice daily. Extracted RNA was reverse transcribed, and the resulting cDNA served as sequencing template. Produced via immunoSEQ multiplex PCR; TCRdb's table is partial and in-frame only. The top ten hold 10% to 11% of the sample, which has some 170,000 clones, approximately 53% seen once. The source was CD8+ T cells sorted from blood, collected at week 24, from a patient treated with tofacitinib. Every receptor here comes from a human donor with alopecia areata.

This chain uses TRBV7-2 with TRBJ2-1; 7 nucleotides line up with TRBD1. Looked up from germline, CDR1 is SGHTA and CDR2 is FQGNSA. This CDR3 contains 14 residues. Trimming cost V 1 base and J 7 bases; bases outside gene matches: 4. CDR3 sequence: CASSLGQGENEQFF. CDR3 coding DNA: TGTGCCAGCAGCTTAGGGCAGGGGGAGAATGAGCAGTTCTTC.

In its sample, this clone was seen once. V usage is TRBV5-1 and J usage is TRBJ1-2; TRBD1 matches at 7 bases. The V segment lost 2 bases and the J segment 8 bases; nucleotides outside the gene matches: 6. Germline V gene lookup returns CDR1 SGHRS and CDR2 YFSETQ. There are 13 residues in the CDR3. The CDR3 reads CASSFKGADGYTF. Written as DNA, the CDR3 is TGCGCCAGCAGCTTCAAGGGGGCGGACGGCTACACCTTC.

The chain recombines TRBV6-5 with TRBJ1-4; no clear D gene. Trimming removed 0 bases at V and 10 bases at J, with 9 bases between. Germline CDR1 is MNHEY and CDR2 is SVGAGI. The CDR3 runs to 13 residues. Here the CDR3 reads CASSYSIDGKLFF. CDR3 nucleotide sequence: TGTGCCAGCAGTTACTCGATAGATGGAAAACTGTTTTTT.

The chain is built from TRBV7-9 and TRBJ1-2; unclear D gene. This CDR3 spans 13 amino acids. With 4 bases removed from V and 0 bases from J, the gap between germline ends came to 6 bases. Germline V gives CDR1 SEHNR, CDR2 FQNEAQ (reference sequence). The CDR3 DNA reads TGTGCCAGCAGCTCTCGATCTAACTATGGCTACACCTTC. Translated: CASSSRSNYGYTF.

This clone occurred a few times. The rearrangement joins TRBV4-1 to TRBJ2-3; D unclear. Trimming took off 0 bases at V and 3 bases at J, with 7 bases between the two ends. CDR1 is MGHRA and CDR2 is YSYEKL in the germline V gene. This CDR3 region has 14 residues. Here the CDR3 DNA reads TGCGCCAGCAGCCAAGATGATGTGACAGATACGCAGTATTTT. Its translation: CASSQDDVTDTQYF.

The chain couples TRBV29-1 to TRBJ2-7; D might be TRBD1 (7 bases). CDR3 size: 15 residues. Germline CDR1 and CDR2: SQVTM and ANQGSEA. The V and J ends lost 0 bases and 1 base respectively, with 13 bases between them. The CDR3 loop reads CSVEDPTGRSYEQYF. The CDR3, as DNA: TGCAGCGTTGAAGATCCGACAGGGAGGTCCTACGAGCAGTACTTC.

The chain is built from TRBV12-5 and TRBJ1-4, with 7 bases lining up with TRBD1. Germline V gene sequence: CDR1 LGHNT, CDR2 FRNRAP. This CDR3 contains 16 residues. V lost 0 bases and J lost 5; bases outside the gene matches: 6. CDR3 nucleotides: TGTGCTAGTGGTTTGGTATCCAGGGGGGCCAATGAAAAACTGTTTTTT. It translates to CASGLVSRGANEKLFF.

The chain recombines TRBV13 with TRBJ2-7; D remains ambiguous. This CDR3 has 14 residues. Germline assignment: CDR1 PRHDT and CDR2 FYEKMQ (reference sequence). V was trimmed by 4 bases and J by 2 bases, leaving 12 bases between them. The DNA of the CDR3 is TGTGCCAGCAGCTCCCTCGGCAGGCCCTACGAGCAGTACTTC. Translated, it gives CASSSLGRPYEQYF.

This clone was recorded once. CDR3 in DNA: TGTGCCAGCAGCTTAGCCGGACAGGACTATGGCTACACCTTC. It specifies CASSLAGQDYGYTF. V gene TRBV7-9 combines with J gene TRBJ1-2; 7 nucleotides line up with TRBD1. CDR1 and CDR2 (germline): SEHNR, FQNEAQ (reference sequence). With 0 bases clipped from V and 3 bases from J, the junction kept 1 base outside the gene matches. CDR3 length: 14 residues.

This clone was seen a handful of times. This chain links TRBV6-5 with TRBJ2-5; D gene ambiguous. This CDR3 spans 13 amino acids. V was cut by 2 bases and J by 4 bases, with 8 bases left in between. Germline CDR1 and CDR2: MNHEY and SVGAGI. The CDR3 reads CASSYGLGETQYF. The CDR3, as DNA: TGTGCCAGCAGTTACGGTCTGGGAGAGACCCAGTACTTC.

This clone was seen a handful of times. This sequence joins TRBV30 and TRBJ2-2; TRBD1 is a possible D gene (6 bases). This CDR3 contains 15 residues. V was pared by 3 bases and J by 9 bases, with 20 bases between. Germline V lookup: CDR1 GTSNPN, CDR2 SVGIG (reference sequence). The CDR3 DNA sequence: TGTGCCTGGAGCGATGGGGGCCCAGATCTCCGGGAGCTGTTTTTT. Its protein product is CAWSDGGPDLRELFF.

This chain links TRBV11-2 with TRBJ2-1; D is undetermined. CDR3 length: 14 amino acids. Germline lookup yields CDR1 SGHAT and CDR2 FQNNGV. With 5 bases removed from V and 5 bases from J, the gap between germline ends came to 13 bases. The CDR3 sequence is CASSAPRLDNEQFF. CDR3 coding DNA: TGTGCCAGCAGCGCCCCTCGACTTGACAATGAGCAGTTCTTC.

The genes are TRBV25-1 and TRBJ2-7; D may be TRBD1 or TRBD2 (5 bases each). Trimming took off 6 bases at V and 1 base at J, with 10 bases between the two ends. Germline assignment: CDR1 MGHDK and CDR2 SYGVNS. This CDR3 has 13 residues. DNA of the CDR3: TGTGCCAGCAGGAGGGGTATTTCCTACGAGCAGTACTTC. As protein: CASRRGISYEQYF.

This chain uses TRBV30 with TRBJ1-1; D is ambiguous. Trimming removed 2 bases at V and 4 bases at J, with 8 bases between. The CDR3 runs 12 residues. Germline-derived CDR1 and CDR2 are GTSNPN and SVGIG (reference sequence). CDR3 in DNA: TGTGCCTGGAGTATACCTCTCACTGAAGCTTTCTTT. Protein product: CAWSIPLTEAFF.

V is TRBV5-6 and J is TRBJ2-1; the D gene is possibly TRBD2 (6 bases). V lost 7 bases and J lost 6, with 11 bases in between. The CDR3 is 12 amino acids. Germline-derived CDR1 and CDR2 are SGHDT and YYEEEE. CDR3 nucleotides: TGTGCCAGCTCCCCGGGGGTCAATGAGCAGTTCTTC. Protein product: CASSPGVNEQFF.

Written as DNA, the CDR3 is TGCGCCAGCAGCCAAGAGGACACTTCACACTATGGCTACACCTTC. Protein: CASSQEDTSHYGYTF. V gene TRBV4-3 combines with J gene TRBJ1-2; a possible D gene is TRBD1 (5 bases). Per the germline V gene, CDR1 is LGHNA and CDR2 is YSLEER. The CDR3 loop spans 15 amino acids. V shed 0 bases and J shed 3 bases, with 11 bases lying between them.

The CDR3 bases are TGTGCCCTGACAGGGAGCTCCTACAATGAGCAGTTCTTC. This gives the protein CALTGSSYNEQFF. This chain joins TRBV30 and TRBJ2-1; 7 nucleotides line up with TRBD1. Germline assignment: CDR1 GTSNPN and CDR2 SVGIG (reference sequence). The CDR3 loop spans 13 amino acids. After removal of 8 bases from V and 0 bases from J, the junction contained 4 bases not matched to a gene.

Notes on this clone: At the DNA level, this CDR3 is encoded by other sequences in the same sample as well. The chain couples TRBV29-1 to TRBJ2-7; D call uncertain. Germline V CDR1 and CDR2: SQVTM, ANQGSEA. This CDR3 region has 12 residues. The ends were cut back, 1 base at V and 1 base at J, with 5 bases in the middle. CDR3: CSVEVGSYEQYF. The CDR3 nucleotides are TGCAGCGTTGAAGTAGGGTCCTACGAGCAGTACTTC.

The chain employs TRBV19 and TRBJ1-5; no clear D. The CDR3 runs 13 residues. V was pared by 6 bases and J by 3 bases, with 9 bases between. CDR1 is LNHDA and CDR2 is SQIVND in the germline V gene (reference sequence). The CDR3 DNA reads as TGTGCCAGTAGCTCAGGTTACAATCAGCCCCAGCATTTT. Its protein is CASSSGYNQPQHF.

V is TRBV4-3 and J is TRBJ2-3; 10 bases fit TRBD1. The V and J ends lost 0 bases and 5 bases, in that order; junction bases with no gene match: 5. Germline V gives CDR1 LGHNA, CDR2 YSLEER. The CDR3 is made up of 16 amino acids. The CDR3, as DNA: TGCGCCAGCAGCCAAGAATTGGACAGGGGGGGAGATACGCAGTATTTT. Protein product: CASSQELDRGGDTQYF.